The text below deals with one T cell receptor beta chain. Its specificity is unknown. The CDR3 runs to 14 residues. CDR1 ENHRY and CDR2 SYGVKD come from the germline V gene. V dropped 5 bases and J dropped 7; count of bases not matched to a gene: 9. The assay was immunoSEQ multiplex PCR, and TCRdb's table has in-frame clones only and misses some. In the table there are some 18,000 clones, 70% to 80% of which are singletons. This sample is part of a study of PD-1 blockade in classical Hodgkin lymphoma. Study-wide results and limits: Patients who initiated nivolumab within 1 year of ASCT were excluded.

Relapse after autologous stem cell transplantation occurred in every patient, and brentuximab vedotin exposure varied. The sequences come from peripheral blood mononuclear cells (PBMCs), collected before the second cycle of nivolumab. The chain combines TRBV10-3 with TRBJ2-7; TRBD2 matches 9 bases. The receptor's source is a human donor with classical Hodgkin lymphoma. The CDR3 DNA sequence: TGTGCCATCAGTCCCTCGGCGGGAGGGGGTGAGCAGTACTTC. Translation gives CAISPSAGGGEQYF.